The source of this T cell receptor (beta chain) is a study of T cell responses to AZD1222 COVID-19 vaccine. Across the whole study: Investigators merged groups given second doses at roughly 4 or roughly 12 weeks. Overall study findings and caveats: Of the AZD1222 recipients, only 5 or 6 were seropositive at baseline. Close to half of spike-specific TCRs reportedly recognize unmutated variant regions. Spike-specific TCR breadth and depth both grew after two AZD1222 doses.

Some clones are missing from TCRdb's copy, which holds only in-frame ones; the method was immunoSEQ multiplex PCR. The sample has 120,000 or so clones, around 86% seen once. V was trimmed by 5 bases and J by 0 bases, leaving 16 bases between them. CDR1 is DFQATT, CDR2 SNEGSKA, per germline (reference sequence). CDR3 length: 15 residues. Details on this clone: The antigen is unknown.

This specimen consisted of peripheral blood, obtained on day 0 of AZD1222 vaccination. The chain links TRBV20-1 to TRBJ1-2; a weak D match, TRBD1 (6 bases). The TCR originated in an adult in good health. CDR3 amino acids: CSARGGREANYGYTF. The CDR3 DNA is TGCAGTGCTCGTGGGGGCAGGGAAGCTAACTATGGCTACACCTTC.